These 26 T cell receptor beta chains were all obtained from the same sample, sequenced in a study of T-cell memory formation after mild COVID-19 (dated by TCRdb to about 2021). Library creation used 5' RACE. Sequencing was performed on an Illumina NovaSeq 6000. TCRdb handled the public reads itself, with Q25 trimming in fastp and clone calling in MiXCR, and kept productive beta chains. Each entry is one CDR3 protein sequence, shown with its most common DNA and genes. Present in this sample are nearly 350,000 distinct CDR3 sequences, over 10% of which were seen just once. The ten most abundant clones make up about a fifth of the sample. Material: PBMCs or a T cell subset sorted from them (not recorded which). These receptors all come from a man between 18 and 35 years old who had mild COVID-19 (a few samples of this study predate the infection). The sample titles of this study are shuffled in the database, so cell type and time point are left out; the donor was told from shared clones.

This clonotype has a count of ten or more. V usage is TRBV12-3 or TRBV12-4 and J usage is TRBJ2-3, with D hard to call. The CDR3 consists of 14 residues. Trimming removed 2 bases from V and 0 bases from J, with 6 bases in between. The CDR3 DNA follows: TGTGCCAGCAGTTTATTGCGGAGCACAGATACGCAGTATTTT. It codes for CASSLLRSTDTQYF.

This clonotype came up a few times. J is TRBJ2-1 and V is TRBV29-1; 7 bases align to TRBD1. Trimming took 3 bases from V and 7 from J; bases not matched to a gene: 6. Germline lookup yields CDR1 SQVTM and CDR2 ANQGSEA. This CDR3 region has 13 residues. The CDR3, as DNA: TGCAGCGTTGAGAGACAGGGATGGAATGAGCAGTTCTTC. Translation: CSVERQGWNEQFF.

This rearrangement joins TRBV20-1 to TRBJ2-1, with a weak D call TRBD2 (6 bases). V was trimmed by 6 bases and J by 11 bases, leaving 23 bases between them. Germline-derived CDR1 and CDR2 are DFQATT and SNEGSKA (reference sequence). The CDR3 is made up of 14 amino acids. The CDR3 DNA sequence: TGCAGTGCCGACGAAGGGACTGGTGGGGAAAAGCAGTTCTTC. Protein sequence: CSADEGTGGEKQFF.

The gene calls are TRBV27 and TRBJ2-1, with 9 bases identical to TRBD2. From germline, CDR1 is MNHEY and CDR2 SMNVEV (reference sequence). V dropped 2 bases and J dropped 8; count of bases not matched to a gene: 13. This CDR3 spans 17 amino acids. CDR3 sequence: CASSLLLAGGPLHEQFF. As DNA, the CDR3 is TGTGCCAGCAGTTTACTTCTCGCGGGGGGGCCGTTGCATGAGCAGTTCTTC.

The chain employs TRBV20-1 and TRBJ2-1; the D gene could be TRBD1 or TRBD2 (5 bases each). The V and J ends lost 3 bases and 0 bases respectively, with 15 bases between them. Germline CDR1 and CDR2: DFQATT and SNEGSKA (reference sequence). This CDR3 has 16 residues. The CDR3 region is CSARDFRQGSYNEQFF. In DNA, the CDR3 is TGCAGTGCTAGGGACTTTCGCCAGGGCTCCTACAATGAGCAGTTCTTC.

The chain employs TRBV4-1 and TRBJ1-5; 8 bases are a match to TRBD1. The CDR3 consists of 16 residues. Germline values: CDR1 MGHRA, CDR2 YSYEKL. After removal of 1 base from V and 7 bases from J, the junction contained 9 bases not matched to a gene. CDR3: CASSQAPQGALQPQHF. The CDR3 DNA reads TGCGCCAGCAGCCAAGCTCCCCAGGGGGCTTTGCAGCCCCAGCATTTT.

The CDR3 loop is CASSKPGQPTDTQYF. In DNA form, the CDR3 reads TGTGCCAGCAGCAAACCGGGACAGCCCACAGATACGCAGTATTTT. The chain couples TRBV5-5 to TRBJ2-3; the match to TRBD1 covers 7 bases. Germline V gene lookup returns CDR1 SGHKS and CDR2 YYEKEE (reference sequence). V shed 4 bases and J 2 bases; nucleotides not matched to a gene: 7. The CDR3 runs 15 residues.

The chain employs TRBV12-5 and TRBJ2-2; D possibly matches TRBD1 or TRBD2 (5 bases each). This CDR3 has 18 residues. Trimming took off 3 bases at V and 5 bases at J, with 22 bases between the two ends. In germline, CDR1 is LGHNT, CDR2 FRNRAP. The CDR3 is CASGFFLRGEKETGELFF. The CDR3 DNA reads TGTGCTAGTGGTTTTTTTCTTCGAGGGGAGAAGGAGACCGGGGAGCTGTTTTTT. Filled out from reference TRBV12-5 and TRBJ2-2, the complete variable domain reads DARVTQTPRHKVTEMGQEVTMRCQPILGHNTVFWYRQTMMQGLELLAYFRNRAPLDDSGMPKDRFSAEMPDATLATLKIQPSEPRDSAVYFCASGFFLRGEKETGELFFGEGSRLTVL.

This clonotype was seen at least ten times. The CDR3 is CASSQGTGLSYEQYF. The CDR3 DNA sequence: TGCGCCAGCAGCCAAGGGACAGGGCTTTCCTACGAGCAGTACTTC. V gene TRBV4-1 combines with J gene TRBJ2-7, with 8 positions matching TRBD1. V was pared by 1 base and J by 1 base, with 3 bases of the junction left unmatched. The CDR3 has 15 residues. Germline CDR1 is MGHRA and CDR2 is YSYEKL.

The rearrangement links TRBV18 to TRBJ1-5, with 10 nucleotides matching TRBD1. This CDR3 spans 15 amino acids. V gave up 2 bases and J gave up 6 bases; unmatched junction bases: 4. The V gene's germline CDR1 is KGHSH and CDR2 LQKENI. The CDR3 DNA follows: TGTGCCAGCTCACCAGACAGGGGGCCGTTTCAGCCCCAGCATTTT. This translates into CASSPDRGPFQPQHF.

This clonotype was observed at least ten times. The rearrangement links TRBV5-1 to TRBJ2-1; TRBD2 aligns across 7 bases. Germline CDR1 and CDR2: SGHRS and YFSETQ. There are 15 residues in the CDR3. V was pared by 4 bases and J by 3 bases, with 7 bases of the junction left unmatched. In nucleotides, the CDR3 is TGCGCCAGCAGCCCCTCCAGCGGGGTCTACAATGAGCAGTTCTTC. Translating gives CASSPSSGVYNEQFF.

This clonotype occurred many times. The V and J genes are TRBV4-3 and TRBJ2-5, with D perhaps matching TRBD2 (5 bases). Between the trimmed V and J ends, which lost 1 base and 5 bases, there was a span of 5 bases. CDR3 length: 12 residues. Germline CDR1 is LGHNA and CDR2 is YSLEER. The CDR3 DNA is TGCGCCAGCAGCCAAGGAGGGGAGACCCAGTACTTC. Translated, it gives CASSQGGETQYF.

This CDR3 reads CASTREGEQPQHF. The DNA for the CDR3 is TGTGCCAGCACCAGGGAAGGGGAACAGCCCCAGCATTTT. The V call is TRBV2, the J call TRBJ1-5; possible D gene TRBD1, 5 bases. The CDR3 runs to 13 residues. The V gene's germline CDR1 is SNHLY and CDR2 FYNNEI. The ends were cut back, 7 bases at V and 7 bases at J, with 14 bases in the middle.

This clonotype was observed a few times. CDR3 loop: CASSQKNTEAFF. The DNA for the CDR3 is TGTGCCAGCTCACAGAAGAACACTGAAGCTTTCTTT. V and J are TRBV18 and TRBJ1-1; D unresolved. Looked up from germline, CDR1 is KGHSH and CDR2 is LQKENI. The V end lost 4 bases, the J end lost 1 base, and 4 bases lay between the germline ends. The CDR3 spans 12 residues.

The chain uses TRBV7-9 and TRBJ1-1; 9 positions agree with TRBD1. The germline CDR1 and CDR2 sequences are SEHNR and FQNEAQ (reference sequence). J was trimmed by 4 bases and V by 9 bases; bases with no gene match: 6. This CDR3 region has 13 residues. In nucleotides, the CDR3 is TGTGCCAGTTGGAGACAGGGGGTCACTGAAGCTTTCTTT. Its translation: CASWRQGVTEAFF.

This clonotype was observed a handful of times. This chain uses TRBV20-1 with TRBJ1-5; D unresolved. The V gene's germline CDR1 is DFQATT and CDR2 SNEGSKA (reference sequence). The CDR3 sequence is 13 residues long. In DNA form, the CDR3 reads TGCAGCGCCAGGACCGATAGCAATCAGCCCCAGCATTTT. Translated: CSARTDSNQPQHF.

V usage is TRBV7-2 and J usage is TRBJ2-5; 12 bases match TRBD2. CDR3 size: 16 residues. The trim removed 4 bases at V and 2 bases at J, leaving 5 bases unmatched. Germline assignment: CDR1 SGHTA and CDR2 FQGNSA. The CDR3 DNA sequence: TGTGCCAGCAGCTCCCTAGCGGGGGGGTTACAAGAGACCCAGTACTTC. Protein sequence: CASSSLAGGLQETQYF.

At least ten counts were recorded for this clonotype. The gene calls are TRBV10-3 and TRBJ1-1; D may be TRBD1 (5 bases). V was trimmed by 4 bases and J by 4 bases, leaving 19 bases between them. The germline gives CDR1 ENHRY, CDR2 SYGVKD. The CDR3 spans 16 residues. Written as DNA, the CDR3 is TGTGCCATCAGTGGGAAGCGTGGTCCCGGGGGCACTGAAGCTTTCTTT. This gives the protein CAISGKRGPGGTEAFF.

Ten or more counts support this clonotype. In DNA form, the CDR3 reads TGTGCCAGCAGCTCCTCCACTAGCGGGGGGTACAATGAGCAGTTCTTC. It translates to CASSSSTSGGYNEQFF. The V gene is TRBV7-3, the J gene TRBJ2-1; 12 bases are a match to TRBD2. Germline V CDR1 and CDR2: SGHTA, FQGTGA. J was trimmed by 4 bases and V by 4 bases; bases with no gene match: 5. This CDR3 has 16 amino acids.

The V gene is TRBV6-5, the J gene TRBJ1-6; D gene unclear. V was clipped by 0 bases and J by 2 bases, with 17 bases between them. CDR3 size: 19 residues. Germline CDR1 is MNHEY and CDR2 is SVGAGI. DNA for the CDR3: TGTGCCAGCAGTTACTCGCGGGCTGGGTCGCGGACCTATAATTCACCCCTCCACTTT. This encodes CASSYSRAGSRTYNSPLHF.

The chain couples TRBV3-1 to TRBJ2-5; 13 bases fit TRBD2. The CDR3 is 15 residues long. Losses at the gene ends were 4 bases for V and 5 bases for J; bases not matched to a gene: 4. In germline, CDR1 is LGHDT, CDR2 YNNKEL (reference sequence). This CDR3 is CASSPTSGGAETQYF. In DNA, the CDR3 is TGTGCCAGCAGCCCTACTAGCGGGGGGGCGGAGACCCAGTACTTC.

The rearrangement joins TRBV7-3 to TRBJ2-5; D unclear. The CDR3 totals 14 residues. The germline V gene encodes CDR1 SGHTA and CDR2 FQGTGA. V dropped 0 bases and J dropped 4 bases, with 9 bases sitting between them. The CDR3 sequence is CASSLTASGETQYF. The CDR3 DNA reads TGTGCCAGCAGCTTAACGGCCTCTGGAGAGACCCAGTACTTC.

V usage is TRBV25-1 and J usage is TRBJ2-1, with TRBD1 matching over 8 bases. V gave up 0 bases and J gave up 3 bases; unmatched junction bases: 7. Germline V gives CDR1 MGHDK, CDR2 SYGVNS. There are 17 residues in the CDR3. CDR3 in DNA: TGTGCCAGCAGTGAATATACGGCAGGGGGCGACTACAATGAGCAGTTCTTC. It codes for CASSEYTAGGDYNEQFF.

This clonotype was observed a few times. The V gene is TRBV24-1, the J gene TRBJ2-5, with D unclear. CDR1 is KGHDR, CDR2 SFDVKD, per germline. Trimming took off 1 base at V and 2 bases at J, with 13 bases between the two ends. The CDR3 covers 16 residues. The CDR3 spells CATSDFIDGIQETQYF. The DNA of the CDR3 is TGTGCCACCAGTGATTTCATAGACGGAATTCAAGAGACCCAGTACTTC.

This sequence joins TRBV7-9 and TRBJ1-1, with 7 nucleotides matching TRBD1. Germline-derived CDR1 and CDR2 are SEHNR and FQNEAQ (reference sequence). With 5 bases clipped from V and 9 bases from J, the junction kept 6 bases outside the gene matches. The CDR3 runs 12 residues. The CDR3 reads CASSGQVVQAFF. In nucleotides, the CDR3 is TGTGCCAGCAGCGGACAGGTAGTACAAGCTTTCTTT.

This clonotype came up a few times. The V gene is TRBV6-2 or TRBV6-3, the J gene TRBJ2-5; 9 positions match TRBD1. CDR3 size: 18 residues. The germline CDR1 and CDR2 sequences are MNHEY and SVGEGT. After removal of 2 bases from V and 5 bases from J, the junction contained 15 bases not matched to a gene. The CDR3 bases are TGTGCCAGCAGTTACACCTTCGGGACAGGGAATGGAGTGGAGACCCAGTACTTC. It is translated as CASSYTFGTGNGVETQYF.